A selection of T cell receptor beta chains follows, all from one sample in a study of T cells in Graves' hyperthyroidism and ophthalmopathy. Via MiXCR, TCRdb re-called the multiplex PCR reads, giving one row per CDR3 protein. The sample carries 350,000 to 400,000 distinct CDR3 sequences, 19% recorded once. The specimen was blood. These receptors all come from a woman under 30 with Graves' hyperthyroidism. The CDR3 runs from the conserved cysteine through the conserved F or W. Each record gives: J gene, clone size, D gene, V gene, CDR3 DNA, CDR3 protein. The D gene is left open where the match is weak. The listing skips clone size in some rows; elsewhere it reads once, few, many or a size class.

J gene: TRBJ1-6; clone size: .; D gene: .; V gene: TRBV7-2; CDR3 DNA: TGTGCCAGCAGCTTAGGGGTAGGGGATTCACCCCTCCACTTT; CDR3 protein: CASSLGVGDSPLHF
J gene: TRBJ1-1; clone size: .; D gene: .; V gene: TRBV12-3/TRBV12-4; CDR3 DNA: TGTGCCAGCAGCCGAGGAGTTTTGGCTTTCTTT; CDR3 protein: CASSRGVLAFF
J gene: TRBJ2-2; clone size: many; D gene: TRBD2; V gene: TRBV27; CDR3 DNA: TGTGCCAGCACGGGGGGGCGCCACACCGGGGAGCTGTTTTTT; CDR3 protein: CASTGGRHTGELFF
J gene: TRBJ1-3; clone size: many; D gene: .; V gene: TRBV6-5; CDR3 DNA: TGTGCCAGCAGTTTAACGGAATCCGGAAACACCATATATTTT; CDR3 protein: CASSLTESGNTIYF
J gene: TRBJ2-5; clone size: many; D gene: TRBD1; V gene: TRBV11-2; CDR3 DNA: TGTGCCAGCAGCTTAGCTGGGACAGAGCAAGAGACCCAGTACTTC; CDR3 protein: CASSLAGTEQETQYF
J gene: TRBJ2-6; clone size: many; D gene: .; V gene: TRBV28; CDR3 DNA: TGTGCCAGCAGTACAAGGACAGCCTCTGGGGCCAACGTCCTGACTTTC; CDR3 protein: CASSTRTASGANVLTF
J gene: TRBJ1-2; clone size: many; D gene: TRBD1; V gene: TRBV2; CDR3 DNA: TGTGCCAGTGGGACAGCCTATGGCTACACCTTC; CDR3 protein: CASGTAYGYTF
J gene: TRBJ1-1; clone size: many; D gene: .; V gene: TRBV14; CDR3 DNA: TGTGCCAGCAGCCAAGTCTCCTCAAGGGCAGGGGCTTTCTTT; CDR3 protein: CASSQVSSRAGAFF
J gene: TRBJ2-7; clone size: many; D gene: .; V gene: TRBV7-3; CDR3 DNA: TGTGCCAGCAGCTTACAGGGGGGAGTAGGCGAGCAGTACTTC; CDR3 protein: CASSLQGGVGEQYF
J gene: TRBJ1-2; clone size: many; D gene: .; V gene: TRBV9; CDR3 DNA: TGTGCCAGCAGCGTTACAGGGAATACGGGCTATGGCTACACCTTC; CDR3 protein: CASSVTGNTGYGYTF
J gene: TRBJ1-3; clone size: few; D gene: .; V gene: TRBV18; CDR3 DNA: TGTGCCAGCTCACCAACTTTTACAGAAGACACCATATATTTT; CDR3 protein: CASSPTFTEDTIYF
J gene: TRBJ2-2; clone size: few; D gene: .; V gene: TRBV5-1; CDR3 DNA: TGCGCCAGCAGCTCCGCCGCCAGAGTCGGCACCGGGGAGCTGTTTTTT; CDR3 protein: CASSSAARVGTGELFF
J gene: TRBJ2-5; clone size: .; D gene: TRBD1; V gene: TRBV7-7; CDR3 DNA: TGTGCTAGCAGCCCCATCCAGGGGGAAACCCAGTACTTC; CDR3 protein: CASSPIQGETQYF
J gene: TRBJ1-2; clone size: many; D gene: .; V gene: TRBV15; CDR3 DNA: TGTGCCACCAGCTTATCGCGGCAGGCTAACTATGGCTACACCTTC; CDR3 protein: CATSLSRQANYGYTF
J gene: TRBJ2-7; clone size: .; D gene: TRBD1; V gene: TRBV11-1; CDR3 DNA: TGTGCCAGCAGTCCAACCCGGGACAGGACCTACGAGCAGTACTTC; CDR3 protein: CASSPTRDRTYEQYF
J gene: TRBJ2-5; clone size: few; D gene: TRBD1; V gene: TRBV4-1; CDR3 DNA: TGCGCCAGCAGCCAAGTACAGGGGATGGCGACCCAGTACTTC; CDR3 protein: CASSQVQGMATQYF
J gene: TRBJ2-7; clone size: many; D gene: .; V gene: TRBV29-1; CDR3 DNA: TGCAGCGTTGCGCACAGCCTTTTCTACGAGCAGTACTTC; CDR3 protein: CSVAHSLFYEQYF
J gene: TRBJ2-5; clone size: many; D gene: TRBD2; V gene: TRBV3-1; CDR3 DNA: TGTGCCAGCAGCCCGGGACTAGCGCCTCCGTGGGAGACCCAGTACTTC; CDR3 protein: CASSPGLAPPWETQYF
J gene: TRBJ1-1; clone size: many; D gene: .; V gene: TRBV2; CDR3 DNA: TGTGCCAGCAGCGCTCCCGGGGAAGCTTTCTTT; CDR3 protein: CASSAPGEAFF
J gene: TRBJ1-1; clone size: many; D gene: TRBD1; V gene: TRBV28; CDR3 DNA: TGTGCCAGCAGTTACAGGGGGCTCGCAGCTTTCTTT; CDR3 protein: CASSYRGLAAFF
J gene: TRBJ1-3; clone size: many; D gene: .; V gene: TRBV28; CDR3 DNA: TGTGCCAGCAGTATCAGGGCCCGGGGGAACACCATATATTTT; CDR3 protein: CASSIRARGNTIYF
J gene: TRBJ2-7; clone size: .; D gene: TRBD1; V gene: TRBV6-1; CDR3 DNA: TGTGCCAGCAGATTCATACGGGACAGGCCCTACGAGCAGTACTTC; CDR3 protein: CASRFIRDRPYEQYF
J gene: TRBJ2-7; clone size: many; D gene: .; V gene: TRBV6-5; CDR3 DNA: TGTGCCAGCAGTTACTCGAGGGGAGCCATCTACGAGCAGTACTTC; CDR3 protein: CASSYSRGAIYEQYF
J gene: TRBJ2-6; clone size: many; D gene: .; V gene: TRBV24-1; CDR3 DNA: TGTGCCACCAGTGACTTCAGGGGATCTGGGGCCAACGTCCTGACTTTC; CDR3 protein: CATSDFRGSGANVLTF
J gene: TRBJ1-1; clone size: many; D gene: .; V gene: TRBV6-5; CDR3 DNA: TGTGCCAGCAGTTACTATAGTTTGAACACTGAAGCTTTCTTT; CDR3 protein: CASSYYSLNTEAFF
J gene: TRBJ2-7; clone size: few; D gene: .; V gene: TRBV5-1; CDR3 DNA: TGCGCCAGTTCGGGCGGGGGCGCGGGTTACGAGCAGTACTTC; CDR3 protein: CASSGGGAGYEQYF
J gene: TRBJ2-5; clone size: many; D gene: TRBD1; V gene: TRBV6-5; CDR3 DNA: TGTGCCAGCAGTTACGGAAACAGGGGGGATGAGACCCAGTACTTC; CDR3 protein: CASSYGNRGDETQYF
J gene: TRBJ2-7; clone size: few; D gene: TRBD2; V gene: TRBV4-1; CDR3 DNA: TGCGCCAGCAGCCCCAATGGAGCGGGGGAATACGAGCAGTACTTC; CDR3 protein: CASSPNGAGEYEQYF
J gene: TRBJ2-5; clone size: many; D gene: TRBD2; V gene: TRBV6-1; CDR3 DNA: TGTGCCAGCAGTGTCTCTAGCGGGGGGGCCTTAGAGACCCAGTACTTC; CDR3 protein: CASSVSSGGALETQYF
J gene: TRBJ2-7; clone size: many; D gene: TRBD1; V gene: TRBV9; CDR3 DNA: TGTGCCAGCAGCGTAGAGGGCCAGGGGGCGGTTAACGAGCAGTACTTC; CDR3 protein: CASSVEGQGAVNEQYF
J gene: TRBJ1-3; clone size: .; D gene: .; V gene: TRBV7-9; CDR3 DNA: TGTGCCAGCAGCGAACAGGGAGCGGCTGGAAACACCATATATTTT; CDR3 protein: CASSEQGAAGNTIYF
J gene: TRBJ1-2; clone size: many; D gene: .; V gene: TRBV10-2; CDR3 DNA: TGCGCCAGCAGTGCGGGTATTAACTATGGCTACACCTTC; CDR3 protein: CASSAGINYGYTF
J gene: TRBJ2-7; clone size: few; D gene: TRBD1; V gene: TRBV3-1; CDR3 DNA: TGTGCCAGCAGCCAATTCGGACAGGACTACGAGCAGTACTTC; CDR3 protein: CASSQFGQDYEQYF
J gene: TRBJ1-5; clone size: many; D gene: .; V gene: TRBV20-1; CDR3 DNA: TGCAGCGTGGGGGGATCAAGGAATCAGCCCCAGCATTTT; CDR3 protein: CSVGGSRNQPQHF
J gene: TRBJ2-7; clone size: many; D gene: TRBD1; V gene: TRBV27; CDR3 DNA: TGTGCCAGCAGCCGTCAGCGGACAGGGATCTCCTACGAGCAGTACTTC; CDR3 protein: CASSRQRTGISYEQYF
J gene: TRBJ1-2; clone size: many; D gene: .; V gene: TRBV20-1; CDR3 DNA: TGCAGTGCTAACACTGAACAGACCACCAACTATGGCTACACCTTC; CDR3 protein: CSANTEQTTNYGYTF
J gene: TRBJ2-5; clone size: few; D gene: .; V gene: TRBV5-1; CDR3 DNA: TGCGCCAGCGGTGGGGATCTCCAAGAGACCCAGTACTTC; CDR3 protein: CASGGDLQETQYF
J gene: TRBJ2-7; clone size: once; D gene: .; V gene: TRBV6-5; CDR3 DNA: TGTGCCAGCAGTTACGGCCAGCCTTATTACTACGAGCAGTACTTC; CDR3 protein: CASSYGQPYYYEQYF
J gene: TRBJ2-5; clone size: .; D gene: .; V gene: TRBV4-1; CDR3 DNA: TGCGCCAGCAAAGATCTGAGGGAGACCCAGTACTTC; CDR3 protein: CASKDLRETQYF
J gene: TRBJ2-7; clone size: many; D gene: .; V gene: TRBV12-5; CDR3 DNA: TGTGCTAGTGGTTTGGGGCAGGCAAAGCAGTACTTC; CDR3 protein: CASGLGQAKQYF